This TCR beta chain was captured by sequencing in a study of shared clonotypes between healthy human individuals. Study results and limitations: The study sampled only blood, and tissue repertoires likely differ.

V dropped 7 bases and J dropped 2 bases, with 11 bases sitting between them. Germline assignment: CDR1 SNHLY and CDR2 FYNNEI. There are 13 residues in the CDR3. It was on ten immunoSEQ deep assay plates that unsorted PBMC DNA was sequenced. Study processing details: Quality scores were absent from the junction-only immunoSEQ sequences, so filtering differed. Assay: immunoSEQ multiplex PCR; the TCRdb copy retains only in-frame clones and omits some. V, J and clone size were drawn from that table, and D and trimming were deduced from the DNA. This table has about 480,000 clones, 60% to 80% appearing once. In the case of this clone: Its specificity is unknown.

The source is a woman in her 40s in good health. Some clones in this sample may be carry-over from other donors' samples. The rearrangement uses TRBV2 and TRBJ1-1; D is perhaps TRBD1 (5 bases). What was sequenced was PBMCs. The CDR3 coding sequence is TGTGCCAGCAAGTACAGGTCAAACACTGAAGCTTTCTTT. Translating gives CASKYRSNTEAFF. The variable domain in full, completed from reference TRBV2 and TRBJ1-1, reads EPEVTQTPSHQVTQMGQEVILRCVPISNHLYFYWYRQILGQKVEFLVSFYNNEISEKSEIFDDQFSVERPDGSNFTLKIRSTKLEDSAMYFCASKYRSNTEAFFGQGTRLTVV.